The text below deals with one T cell receptor (beta chain). Profiling relied on immunoSEQ multiplex PCR, and the TCRdb table lists in-frame clones only, not all of them. In the table there are about 250,000 clones, 85% of which are singletons. CDR3 length equals 14 residues. Germline CDR1 and CDR2: MGHDK and SYGVNS. The V end was cut by 8 bases, the J end by 1 base, with 14 bases between. These data are taken from a study of blood T cell repertoires in COVID-19. In the study overall: Sources were T cells, B-cell-depleted T cells, or PBMCs; the material itself was cDNA or gDNA.

This chain joins TRBV25-1 and TRBJ2-5, with a weak D call TRBD1 (6 bases). This TCR came from a woman between 50 and 59 years old who had been exposed to COVID-19. The sequenced sample consisted of PBMCs or T cells enriched from blood (not recorded which). CDR3 coding DNA: TGTGCCAGCCGACCCGGACAGTTCCAAGAGACCCAGTACTTC. It yields the protein CASRPGQFQETQYF.